These T cell receptor beta chains were read from a single sample in a study of T cell responses to AZD1222 COVID-19 vaccine. Measured with immunoSEQ multiplex PCR; TCRdb has only the in-frame clones, and not every one. The table lists 150,000 or so clones, about 92% of them singletons. Here the sequenced sample was peripheral blood, taken on day 0 of AZD1222 vaccination. These receptors originate from an adult in good health. Both conserved end residues are part of each CDR3. A D gene is named only where the DNA matches it firmly. Clone size is stated in some rows and not others, as once, few, many or a class when expanded.

v_gene,d_gene,j_gene,abundance,CDR3aa,CDR3nt
TRBV5-1,-,TRBJ2-7,-,CASSLDAHEQYF,TGCGCCAGCAGCTTGGACGCTCACGAGCAGTACTTC
TRBV14,-,TRBJ1-5,-,CAIKRTQPQHF,TGTGCCATCAAGAGAACTCAGCCCCAGCATTTT
TRBV4-1,TRBD1,TRBJ1-2,-,CASSPGTGRSYGYTF,TGCGCCAGCAGCCCTGGGACAGGGAGAAGCTATGGCTACACCTTC
TRBV5-4,-,TRBJ1-4,-,CASSLAGAREKLFF,TGTGCCAGCAGCTTGGCGGGGGCACGCGAAAAACTGTTTTTT
TRBV19,TRBD2,TRBJ2-5,-,CASSITSGGAETQYF,TGTGCCAGTAGTATCACTAGCGGGGGGGCCGAGACCCAGTACTTC
TRBV5-4,TRBD1,TRBJ1-1,-,CASSPPAGGVTEAFF,TGTGCCAGCAGCCCCCCGGCAGGGGGAGTCACTGAAGCTTTCTTT
TRBV19,-,TRBJ2-5,-,CASSSAGAFQETQYF,TGTGCCAGTAGCTCCGCAGGGGCCTTCCAAGAGACCCAGTACTTC
TRBV20-1,-,TRBJ2-5,once,CSAGTWETQYF,TGCAGTGCTGGGACCTGGGAGACCCAGTACTTC
TRBV7-6,-,TRBJ2-5,-,CASSPRAQGAQETQYF,TGTGCCAGCAGCCCCAGAGCACAGGGTGCCCAAGAGACCCAGTACTTC
TRBV6-5,-,TRBJ2-1,-,CASSLMGRTVNEQFF,TGTGCCAGCAGTCTTATGGGACGGACTGTTAATGAGCAGTTCTTC
TRBV7-9,-,TRBJ2-2,-,CASSLGEGELFF,TGTGCCAGCAGCTTAGGCGAGGGGGAGCTGTTTTTT
TRBV3-1/TRBV3-2,-,TRBJ1-2,-,CASSQWGENNYGCTF,TGTGCCAGCAGCCAGTGGGGCGAAAATAACTATGGCTGCACCTTC
TRBV18,-,TRBJ1-2,few,CASSLDTYGYTF,TGTGCCAGCTCACTAGACACCTATGGCTACACCTTC
TRBV5-4,-,TRBJ2-7,few,CASSQGTVYEQYF,TGTGCCAGCAGCCAGGGGACCGTCTACGAGCAGTACTTC
TRBV4-2,-,TRBJ2-2,once,CASSQADIWGGTGELFF,TGTGCCAGCAGCCAAGCTGATATATGGGGCGGCACCGGGGAGCTGTTTTTT
TRBV21-1,-,TRBJ1-4,-,CASSDTTGTSEKLFF,TGTGCCAGCAGCGACACAACAGGTACTAGTGAAAAACTGTTTTTT
TRBV4-2,TRBD2,TRBJ2-3,few,CASSQDGTSGADTQYF,TGTGCCAGCAGCCAAGATGGGACTAGCGGGGCAGATACGCAGTATTTT
TRBV11-2,TRBD2,TRBJ2-7,-,CASSLKLSGVTYEQYF,TGTGCCAGCAGCTTAAAGTTGAGCGGGGTGACCTACGAGCAGTACTTC
TRBV15,-,TRBJ1-2,-,CATSREGARYGYTF,TGTGCCACCAGCAGAGAGGGGGCGCGTTACGGCTACACCTTC
TRBV5-1,-,TRBJ2-3,-,CASSQDRGRDTQYF,TGCGCCAGCAGCCAAGATCGGGGGAGAGATACGCAGTATTTT
TRBV5-1,-,TRBJ1-1,once,CASSPLGNTEAFF,TGCGCCAGCAGCCCTCTGGGTAACACTGAAGCTTTCTTT
TRBV18,-,TRBJ2-7,-,CASSPPDPLGEQYF,TGTGCCAGCTCACCACCCGACCCTTTGGGGGAGCAGTACTTC
TRBV18,TRBD2,TRBJ2-3,-,CASSPVGGAGTDTQYF,TGTGCCAGCTCACCGGTCGGGGGGGCAGGAACAGATACGCAGTATTTT
TRBV7-2,TRBD1,TRBJ1-2,-,CASSYPGDSTNYGYTF,TGTGCCAGCAGCTACCCCGGGGACAGTACTAACTATGGCTACACCTTC
TRBV5-1,TRBD1,TRBJ2-7,-,CASSLGPKRTGVYEQYF,TGCGCCAGCAGCTTGGGCCCCAAAAGGACAGGGGTGTACGAGCAGTACTTC
TRBV5-5,-,TRBJ1-2,-,CASSLWEYRVTSGGYTF,TGTGCCAGCAGCTTGTGGGAGTACAGGGTCACCTCCGGGGGCTACACCTTC
TRBV30,-,TRBJ1-5,-,CAWKAATGQPQHF,TGTGCCTGGAAGGCAGCCACGGGTCAGCCCCAGCATTTT
TRBV19,TRBD1,TRBJ1-6,-,CASSSPGGPLHF,TGTGCCAGTAGTTCACCAGGGGGGCCCCTCCACTTT
TRBV7-6,-,TRBJ1-6,-,CASSLGDPDNSPLHF,TGTGCCAGCAGCTTAGGGGACCCAGATAATTCACCCCTCCACTTT
TRBV5-1,-,TRBJ2-7,few,CASSLEFYEQYF,TGCGCCAGCAGCTTGGAGTTCTACGAGCAGTACTTC
TRBV19,-,TRBJ2-7,-,CASSIQGTDYEQYF,TGTGCCAGTAGTATACAGGGTACAGACTACGAGCAGTACTTC
TRBV21-1,-,TRBJ1-5,-,CASSKVEHRPQPQHF,TGTGCCAGCAGCAAAGTGGAACACCGTCCTCAGCCCCAGCATTTT
TRBV23-1,-,TRBJ2-7,-,CASPGRDTLRQYEQYF,TGCGCCAGCCCCGGACGGGACACTTTGCGGCAATACGAGCAGTACTTC
TRBV28,-,TRBJ1-5,-,CASRQLGGQPQHF,TGTGCCAGCAGACAATTGGGGGGCCAGCCCCAGCATTTT
TRBV28,-,TRBJ1-2,-,CATRVGSRLYGYTF,TGTGCCACTCGGGTGGGGAGCCGACTGTATGGCTACACCTTC
TRBV10-3,-,TRBJ1-2,-,CAISGTATNYGYTF,TGTGCCATCAGTGGAACGGCGACGAACTATGGCTACACCTTC
TRBV12-5,TRBD2,TRBJ2-5,once,CASAPWTSGGGGTQYF,TGTGCTAGTGCCCCTTGGACTAGCGGGGGAGGTGGGACCCAGTACTTC
TRBV2,TRBD2,TRBJ2-1,-,CASSDPGLAGGTGGPNEQFF,TGTGCCAGCAGTGATCCGGGACTAGCGGGGGGCACGGGCGGCCCCAATGAGCAGTTCTTC
TRBV4-1,-,TRBJ1-1,-,CASSHIPGRTNTEAFF,TGCGCCAGCAGCCATATACCGGGACGGACGAACACTGAAGCTTTCTTT
TRBV7-2,-,TRBJ2-3,-,CASSLAWGAPGDTQYF,TGTGCCAGCAGCTTAGCTTGGGGGGCCCCGGGTGATACGCAGTATTTT
TRBV27,-,TRBJ2-7,-,CASSLYGRSSYEQYF,TGTGCCAGCAGTTTATATGGACGGAGCTCCTACGAGCAGTACTTC
TRBV2,-,TRBJ2-3,-,CASRRVGDTQYF,TGTGCCAGCAGGCGGGTGGGAGATACGCAGTATTTT
TRBV5-1,TRBD1,TRBJ2-7,-,CASSLSIGQVSYEQYF,TGCGCCAGCAGCTTGAGCATAGGACAGGTCTCCTACGAGCAGTACTTC
TRBV2,-,TRBJ1-5,few,CASSEVGRGLYSNQPQHF,TGTGCCAGCAGTGAAGTCGGCAGGGGACTGTATAGCAATCAGCCCCAGCATTTT
TRBV19,-,TRBJ1-1,-,CASSDRPPNTEAFF,TGTGCCAGTAGCGACAGGCCACCGAACACTGAAGCTTTCTTT
TRBV4-3,-,TRBJ1-4,-,CASSPDSLNEKLFF,TGCGCCAGCAGCCCGGACAGTCTTAATGAAAAACTGTTTTTT
TRBV5-1,TRBD1,TRBJ1-1,-,CASSLDRGRITEAFF,TGCGCCAGCAGCTTGGACAGGGGTCGTATCACTGAAGCTTTCTTT
TRBV5-1,-,TRBJ1-1,-,CASSPSRGNEAFF,TGCGCCAGCAGCCCATCGAGGGGGAATGAAGCTTTCTTT
TRBV3-1/TRBV3-2,-,TRBJ2-7,-,CASSLSTGPYEQYF,TGTGCCAGCAGCCTCTCGACAGGTCCCTACGAGCAGTACTTC